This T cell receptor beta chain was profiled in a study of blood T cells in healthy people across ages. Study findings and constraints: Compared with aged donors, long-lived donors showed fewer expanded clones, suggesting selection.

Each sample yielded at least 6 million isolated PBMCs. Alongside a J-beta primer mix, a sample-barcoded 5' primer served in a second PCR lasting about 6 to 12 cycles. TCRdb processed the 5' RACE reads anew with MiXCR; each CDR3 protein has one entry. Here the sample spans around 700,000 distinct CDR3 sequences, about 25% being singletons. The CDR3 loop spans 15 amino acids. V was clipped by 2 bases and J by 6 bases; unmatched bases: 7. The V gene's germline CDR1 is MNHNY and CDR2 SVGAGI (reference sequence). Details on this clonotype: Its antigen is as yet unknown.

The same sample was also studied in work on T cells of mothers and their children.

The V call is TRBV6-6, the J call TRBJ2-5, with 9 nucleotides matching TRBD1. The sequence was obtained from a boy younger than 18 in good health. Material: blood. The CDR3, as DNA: TGTGCCAGCAGTTACCCGGACAGGGGTCCACAGACCCAGTACTTC. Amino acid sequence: CASSYPDRGPQTQYF.